This T cell receptor (beta chain) was sequenced in a study of blood T cell repertoires in COVID-19. Study-level information: Acute-phase and convalescent COVID-19 samples originated in the United States, Italy and Spain.

Measured with immunoSEQ multiplex PCR; TCRdb has only the in-frame clones, and not every one. The sample holds roughly 92,000 clones, 86% seen once. Between the trimmed V and J ends, which lost 0 bases and 5 bases, there was a span of 14 bases. This CDR3 comprises 16 residues. Germline CDR1 reads SGHRS; CDR2 reads YFSETQ. The chain recombines TRBV5-1 with TRBJ2-2, with D possibly TRBD2 on 6 matching bases. The sequence was obtained from a man aged 50-59 years with acute or convalescent COVID-19. The source material was peripheral blood. The CDR3 nucleotides are TGCGCCAGCAGCTTGGAGGGAGGATCGGGGACCGGGGAGCTGTTTTTT. Residues: CASSLEGGSGTGELFF. The entire variable domain, with the rest obtained from reference TRBV5-1 and TRBJ2-2, is as follows: KAGVTQTPRYLIKTRGQQVTLSCSPISGHRSVSWYQQTPGQGLQFLFEYFSETQRNKGNFPGRFSGRQFSNSRSEMNVSTLELGDSALYLCASSLEGGSGTGELFFGEGSRLTVL.